One and the same sample provided the 27 T cell receptor beta chains below, sequenced in a study of T cells expressing NK-cell markers (dated by TCRdb to the early 2020s). The protocol used for the library was 5' RACE. Sequencing instrument: Illumina HiSeq 2000. Following TCRdb reprocessing, every CDR3 protein sequence forms one entry, and DNA is not provided. The sample's table lists a count of some 460,000 distinct CDR3 sequences. The ten largest clones take up roughly 1.4% of the sample. The sequenced material came from blood T cells: a sorted CD56 or NKG2C T cell subset, CD4+ or CD8+ T cells, or bulk PBMC T cells (not recorded which). These receptors originate from a woman aged 45-59 years in good health. Donor details come from another sample of the same person, matched by shared clones.

This sequence joins TRBV7-3 and TRBJ2-3. Per germline, CDR1 SGHTA and CDR2 FQGTGA. The CDR3 is 16 residues long. This CDR3 is CASSLGRRTSTDTQYF.

The chain is built from TRBV12-3 or TRBV12-4 and TRBJ2-7; TCRdb's D call, TRBD2, is unchecked because there is no DNA. The CDR3 length is 18 residues. CDR3 sequence reads: CASSPYPWTSGSLWEQYF.

The chain has TRBV6-9 and TRBJ1-1; checking the TCRdb D call of TRBD1 is not possible without DNA. CDR3 size: 14 residues. CDR1 MNHGY and CDR2 SVAAGI come from the germline V gene. CDR3 sequence: CASSPGQGSAEAFF.

The V and J genes are TRBV6-6 and TRBJ1-1; TCRdb outputs TRBD1, but without DNA this stays unchecked. The CDR3 is 14 amino acids. Germline V gene data show CDR1 as MNHNY and CDR2 as SVGAGI (reference sequence). This CDR3 is CASSHKQGGTEAFF.

J is TRBJ2-2 and V is TRBV4-2; TCRdb's D gene call, TRBD1, goes unchecked for lack of DNA. This CDR3 spans 19 amino acids. CDR1 LGHNA and CDR2 YNFKEQ come from the germline V gene. This CDR3 is CASSPGEAGTRKNTGELFF.

The J gene is TRBJ1-3, the V gene TRBV29-1. This CDR3 is built from 13 residues. Germline V gene lookup returns CDR1 SQVTM and CDR2 ANQGSEA. The chain's CDR3 is CSVGSRSGNTIYF.

CDR3 loop: CASSLAGGNGQETQYF. The chain links TRBV7-6 to TRBJ2-5; the TCRdb D gene call, TRBD1, has no DNA to confirm it. The CDR3 has 16 amino acids. The V gene's germline CDR1 is SGHVS and CDR2 FNYEAQ.

The rearrangement links TRBV30 to TRBJ2-1; TCRdb's D call of TRBD1 is untestable without DNA. Germline CDR1 and CDR2: GTSNPN and SVGIG (reference sequence). The CDR3 contains 16 residues. The CDR3 loop reads CAWSVPGRNFYNEQFF.

J is TRBJ2-1 and V is TRBV7-9; TCRdb's D call of TRBD1 is untestable without DNA. The CDR3 length is 13 residues. CDR1 is SEHNR, CDR2 FQNEAQ, per germline (reference sequence). The CDR3 loop reads CASSRGALEGQFF. Drawing the rest from reference TRBV7-9 and TRBJ2-1, the complete variable domain is DTGVSQNPRHKITKRGQNVTFRCDPISEHNRLYWYRQTLGQGPEFLTYFQNEAQLEKSRLLSDRFSAERPKGSFSTLEIQRTEQGDSAMYLCASSRGALEGQFFGPGTRLTVL.

The chain recombines TRBV10-3 with TRBJ1-3; TCRdb calls TRBD1, which cannot be checked without DNA. This CDR3 has 17 residues. Germline CDR1 reads ENHRY; CDR2 reads SYGVKD. Here the CDR3 reads CAISDSGPQDSGNTIYF.

The CDR3 region is CASSFSRGNYGYTF. This chain links TRBV13 with TRBJ1-2; TCRdb's D gene call, TRBD1, goes unchecked for lack of DNA. Germline CDR1 is PRHDT and CDR2 is FYEKMQ (reference sequence). The CDR3 covers 14 residues. Filled out from reference TRBV13 and TRBJ1-2, the complete variable domain reads AAGVIQSPRHLIKEKRETATLKCYPIPRHDTVYWYQQGPGQDPQFLISFYEKMQSDKGSIPDRFSAQQFSDYHSELNMSSLELGDSALYFCASSFSRGNYGYTFGSGTRLTVV.

The rearrangement uses TRBV29-1 and TRBJ2-5. The CDR3 spans 12 residues. Germline CDR1 reads SQVTM; CDR2 reads ANQGSEA. Here the CDR3 reads CSAMGDQETQYF. The full variable domain, completed using reference TRBV29-1 and TRBJ2-5, is SAVISQKPSRDICQRGTSLTIQCQVDSQVTMMFWYRQQPGQSLTLIATANQGSEATYESGFVIDKFPISRPNLTFSTLTVSNMSPEDSSIYLCSAMGDQETQYFGPGTRLLVL.

The chain uses TRBV29-1 and TRBJ2-3; TCRdb indicates TRBD2, and absent DNA this call remains unverified. This CDR3 contains 19 residues. Per germline, CDR1 SQVTM and CDR2 ANQGSEA. The CDR3 sequence is CSVGQEGLAGGFRGDTQYF.

The chain joins TRBV27 to TRBJ2-7; there is no DNA to check the TCRdb D call of TRBD1. Per the germline V gene, CDR1 is MNHEY and CDR2 is SMNVEV (reference sequence). CDR3 length: 14 residues. The CDR3 is CASSSLRSGYEQYF.

V is TRBV7-2 and J is TRBJ2-1; TCRdb gives TRBD2 as the D gene, but with no DNA this cannot be confirmed. The CDR3 runs to 15 residues. The germline V gene has CDR1 SGHTA and CDR2 FQGNSA. CDR3 protein: CASSLGLAGGGEQFF. Complete variable domain (other parts from reference TRBV7-2 and TRBJ2-1): GAGVSQSPSNKVTEKGKDVELRCDPISGHTALYWYRQSLGQGLEFLIYFQGNSAPDKSGLPSDRFSAERTGGSVSTLTIQRTQQEDSAVYLCASSLGLAGGGEQFFGPGTRLTVL.

This chain joins TRBV7-9 and TRBJ1-1; TCRdb returns TRBD1, unconfirmable since there is no DNA. The CDR3 contains 15 residues. CDR1 and CDR2 from the germline V gene are SEHNR and FQNEAQ (reference sequence). The CDR3 here is CASSLALQVGDEAFF.

The chain uses TRBV27 and TRBJ2-3; TCRdb selects TRBD2, and the lack of DNA leaves this call unchecked. CDR3 length: 15 amino acids. Per germline, CDR1 MNHEY and CDR2 SMNVEV (reference sequence). CDR3 residues: CASTSPGTPRDTQYF.

The chain links TRBV5-6 to TRBJ1-2. CDR3 length: 12 amino acids. Per the germline V gene, CDR1 is SGHDT and CDR2 is YYEEEE. The CDR3 here is CASSSEIWGYTF.

The chain is built from TRBV3-1 and TRBJ2-2; with no DNA, the TCRdb D assignment of TRBD1 cannot be verified. Germline values: CDR1 LGHDT, CDR2 YNNKEL (reference sequence). The CDR3 spans 14 residues. This chain's CDR3 is CASSDRGHTGELFF.

The V and J genes are TRBV9 and TRBJ2-3; TCRdb's D gene call, TRBD2, goes unchecked for lack of DNA. CDR3 size: 14 residues. In germline, CDR1 is SGDLS, CDR2 YYNGEE. The CDR3 region is CASQGTRSTDTQYF.

This chain's CDR3 is CASSLPTTEAFF. This chain links TRBV5-1 with TRBJ1-1. CDR3 size: 12 residues. Per germline, CDR1 SGHRS and CDR2 YFSETQ. Filled out from reference TRBV5-1 and TRBJ1-1, the complete variable domain reads KAGVTQTPRYLIKTRGQQVTLSCSPISGHRSVSWYQQTPGQGLQFLFEYFSETQRNKGNFPGRFSGRQFSNSRSEMNVSTLELGDSALYLCASSLPTTEAFFGQGTRLTVV.

The V call is TRBV11-3, the J call TRBJ2-7; TCRdb calls TRBD1, which cannot be checked without DNA. Germline V gene sequence: CDR1 SGHNT, CDR2 YENEEA. This CDR3 has 14 residues. The CDR3 sequence: CASSSGQGTYEQYF.

The rearrangement joins TRBV2 to TRBJ1-4; TCRdb designates TRBD1, a call that cannot be tested without DNA. Germline CDR1 and CDR2: SNHLY and FYNNEI. The CDR3 has 14 amino acids. CDR3 amino acids: CASSRTGVGEKLFF.

V gene TRBV5-5 combines with J gene TRBJ2-3; without DNA, the TCRdb call of TRBD2 cannot be checked. The CDR3 totals 14 residues. Germline assignment: CDR1 SGHKS and CDR2 YYEKEE (reference sequence). CDR3 protein: CASSPLPSTDTQYF.

The chain recombines TRBV24-1 with TRBJ2-2. This CDR3 spans 12 amino acids. Germline V gives CDR1 KGHDR, CDR2 SFDVKD. CDR3 region: CATAKVRGELFF.

The chain joins TRBV10-3 to TRBJ1-3; TCRdb proposes TRBD1, but this gene call is untestable without DNA. The CDR3 runs 16 residues. CDR1 and CDR2 from the germline V gene are ENHRY and SYGVKD. CDR3 in amino acids: CAIRRWTGVSGNTIYF.

The chain is built from TRBV5-1 and TRBJ1-1. The germline V gene encodes CDR1 SGHRS and CDR2 YFSETQ. The CDR3 consists of 14 residues. This CDR3 reads CASSLGVTNTEAFF.